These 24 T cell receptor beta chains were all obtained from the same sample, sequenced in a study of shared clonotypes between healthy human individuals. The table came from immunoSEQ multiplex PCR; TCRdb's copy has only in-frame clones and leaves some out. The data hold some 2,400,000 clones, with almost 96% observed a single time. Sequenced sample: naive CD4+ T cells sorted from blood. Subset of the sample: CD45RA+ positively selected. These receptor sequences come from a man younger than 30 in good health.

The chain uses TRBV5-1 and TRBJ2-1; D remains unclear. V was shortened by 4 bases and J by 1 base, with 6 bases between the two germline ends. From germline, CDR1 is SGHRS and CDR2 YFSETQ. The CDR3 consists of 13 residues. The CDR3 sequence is CASSVASYNEQFF. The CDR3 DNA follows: TGCGCCAGCAGCGTGGCTTCCTACAATGAGCAGTTCTTC.

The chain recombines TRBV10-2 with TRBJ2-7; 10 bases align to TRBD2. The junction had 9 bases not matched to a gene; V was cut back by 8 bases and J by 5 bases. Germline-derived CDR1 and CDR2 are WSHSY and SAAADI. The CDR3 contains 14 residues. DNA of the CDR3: TGCGCCAGCGCTAGAGCGGGGGGGCCCCACGAGCAGTACTTC. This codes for CASARAGGPHEQYF.

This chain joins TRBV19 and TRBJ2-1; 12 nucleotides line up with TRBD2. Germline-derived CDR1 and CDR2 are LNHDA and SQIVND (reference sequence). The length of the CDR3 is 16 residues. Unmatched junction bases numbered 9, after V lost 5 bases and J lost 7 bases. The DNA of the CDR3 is TGTGCCAGTAGTTGGACTAGCGGGGCCCCTAGGAATGAGCAGTTCTTC. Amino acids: CASSWTSGAPRNEQFF.

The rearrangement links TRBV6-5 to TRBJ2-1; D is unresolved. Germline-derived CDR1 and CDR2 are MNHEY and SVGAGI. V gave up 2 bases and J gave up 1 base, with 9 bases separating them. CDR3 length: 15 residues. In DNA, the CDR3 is TGTGCCAGCAGTTACACGGGTCCATCCTACAATGAGCAGTTCTTC. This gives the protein CASSYTGPSYNEQFF.

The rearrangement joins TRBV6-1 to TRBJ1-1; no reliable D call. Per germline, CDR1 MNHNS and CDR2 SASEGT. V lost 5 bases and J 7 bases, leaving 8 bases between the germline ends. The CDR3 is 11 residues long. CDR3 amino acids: CASSRYYEAFF. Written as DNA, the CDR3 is TGTGCCAGCAGTCGATATTATGAAGCTTTCTTT.

The CDR3: CASSTRHEAKNIQYF. CDR3 DNA: TGTGCCAGCAGCACACGACACGAAGCCAAAAACATTCAGTACTTC. V usage is TRBV25-1 and J usage is TRBJ2-4; no firm D call. Germline values: CDR1 MGHDK, CDR2 SYGVNS. This CDR3 contains 15 residues. Trimming left V 6 bases short and J 0 bases short, with 12 bases between.

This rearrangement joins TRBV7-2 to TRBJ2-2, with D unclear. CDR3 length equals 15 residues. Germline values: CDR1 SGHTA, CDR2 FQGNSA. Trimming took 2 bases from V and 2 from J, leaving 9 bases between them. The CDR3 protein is CASSLWARNTGELFF. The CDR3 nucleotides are TGTGCCAGCAGCTTATGGGCTCGAAACACCGGGGAGCTGTTTTTT.

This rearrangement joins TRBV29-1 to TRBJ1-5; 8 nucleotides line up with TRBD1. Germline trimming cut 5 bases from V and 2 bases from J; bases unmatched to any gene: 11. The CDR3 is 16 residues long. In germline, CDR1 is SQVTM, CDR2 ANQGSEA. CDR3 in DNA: TGCAGCGTTTTGTGGACAGGGTCTAAGGGCAATCAGCCCCAGCATTTT. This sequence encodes CSVLWTGSKGNQPQHF.

The CDR3 coding sequence is TGTGCCAGCAGCGTAGGAGGGGCAGTCAATTCACCCCTCCACTTT. Translated, it gives CASSVGGAVNSPLHF. This chain uses TRBV9 with TRBJ1-6; the D gene is possibly TRBD1 (5 bases). The CDR3 runs 15 residues. Trimming left V 0 bases short and J 7 bases short, with 11 bases between. CDR1 and CDR2 from the germline V gene are SGDLS and YYNGEE. Based on the CDR3 plus reference TRBV9 and TRBJ1-6, the full variable domain is DSGVTQTPKHLITATGQRVTLRCSPRSGDLSVYWYQQSLDQGLQFLIQYYNGEERAKGNILERFSAQQFPDLHSELNLSSLELGDSALYFCASSVGGAVNSPLHFGNGTRLTVT.

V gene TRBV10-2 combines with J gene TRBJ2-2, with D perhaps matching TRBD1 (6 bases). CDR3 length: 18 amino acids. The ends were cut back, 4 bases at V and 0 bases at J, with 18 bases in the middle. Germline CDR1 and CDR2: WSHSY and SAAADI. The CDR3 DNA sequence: TGCGCCAGCAGTGGAATTTCTAGAGGGACACCGAACACCGGGGAGCTGTTTTTT. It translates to CASSGISRGTPNTGELFF.

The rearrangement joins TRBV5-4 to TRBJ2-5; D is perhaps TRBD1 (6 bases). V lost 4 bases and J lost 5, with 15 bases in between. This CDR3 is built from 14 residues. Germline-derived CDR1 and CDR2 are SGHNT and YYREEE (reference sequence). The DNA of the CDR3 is TGTGCCAGCAGCCCAGGGGACCGGAGGGAGACCCAGTACTTC. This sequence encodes CASSPGDRRETQYF.

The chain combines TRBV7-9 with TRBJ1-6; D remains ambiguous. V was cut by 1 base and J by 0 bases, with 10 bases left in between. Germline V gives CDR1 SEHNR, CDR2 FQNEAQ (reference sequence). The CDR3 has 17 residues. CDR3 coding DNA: TGTGCCAGCAGCTTAGTAGGGAGGAGCTCCTATAATTCACCCCTCCACTTT. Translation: CASSLVGRSSYNSPLHF.

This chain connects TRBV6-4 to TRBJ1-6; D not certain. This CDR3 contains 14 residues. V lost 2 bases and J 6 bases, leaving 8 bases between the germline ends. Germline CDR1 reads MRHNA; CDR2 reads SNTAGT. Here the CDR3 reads CASSDGIPNSPLHF. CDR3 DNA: TGTGCCAGCAGTGACGGAATACCTAATTCACCCCTCCACTTT.

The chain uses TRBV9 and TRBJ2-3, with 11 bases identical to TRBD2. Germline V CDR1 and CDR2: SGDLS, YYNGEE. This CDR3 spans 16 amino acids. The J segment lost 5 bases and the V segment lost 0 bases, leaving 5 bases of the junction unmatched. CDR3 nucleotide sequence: TGTGCCAGCAGCGTAGGACTAGCGGGATTAGGAGATACGCAGTATTTT. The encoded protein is CASSVGLAGLGDTQYF.

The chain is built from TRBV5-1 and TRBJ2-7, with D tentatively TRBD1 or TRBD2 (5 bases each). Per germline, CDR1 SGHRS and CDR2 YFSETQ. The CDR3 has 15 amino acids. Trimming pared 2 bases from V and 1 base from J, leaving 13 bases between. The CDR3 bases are TGCGCCAGCAGCTTCACCGGGACCGTTTCCTACGAGCAGTACTTC. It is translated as CASSFTGTVSYEQYF.

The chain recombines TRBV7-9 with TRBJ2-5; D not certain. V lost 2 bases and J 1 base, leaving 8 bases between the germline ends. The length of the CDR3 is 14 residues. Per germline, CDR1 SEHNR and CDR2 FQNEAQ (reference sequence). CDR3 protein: CASSLMQGQETQYF. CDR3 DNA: TGTGCCAGCAGCTTAATGCAAGGCCAAGAGACCCAGTACTTC.

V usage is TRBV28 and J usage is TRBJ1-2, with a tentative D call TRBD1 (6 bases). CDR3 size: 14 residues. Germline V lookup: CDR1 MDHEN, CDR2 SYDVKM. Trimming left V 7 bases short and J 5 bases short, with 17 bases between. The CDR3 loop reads CASKGGDPPYGYTF. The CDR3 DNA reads TGTGCCAGCAAGGGGGGCGATCCCCCATATGGCTACACCTTC.

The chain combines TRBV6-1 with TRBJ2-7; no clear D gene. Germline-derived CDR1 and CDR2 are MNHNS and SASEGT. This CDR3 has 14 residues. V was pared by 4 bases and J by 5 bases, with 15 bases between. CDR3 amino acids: CASSGQDLNHEQYF. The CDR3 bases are TGTGCCAGCAGTGGCCAAGATTTGAACCACGAGCAGTACTTC.

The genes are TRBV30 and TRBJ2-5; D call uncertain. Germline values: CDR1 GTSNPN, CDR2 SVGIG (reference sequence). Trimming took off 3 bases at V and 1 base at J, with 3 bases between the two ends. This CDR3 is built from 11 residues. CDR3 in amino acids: CAWRPQETQYF. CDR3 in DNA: TGTGCCTGGAGACCCCAAGAGACCCAGTACTTC.

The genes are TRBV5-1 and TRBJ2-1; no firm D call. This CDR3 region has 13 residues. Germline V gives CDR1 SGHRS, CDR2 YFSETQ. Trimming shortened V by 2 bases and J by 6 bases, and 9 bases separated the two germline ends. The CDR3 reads CASSFDSPNEQFF. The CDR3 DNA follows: TGCGCCAGCAGCTTTGACTCCCCCAATGAGCAGTTCTTC.

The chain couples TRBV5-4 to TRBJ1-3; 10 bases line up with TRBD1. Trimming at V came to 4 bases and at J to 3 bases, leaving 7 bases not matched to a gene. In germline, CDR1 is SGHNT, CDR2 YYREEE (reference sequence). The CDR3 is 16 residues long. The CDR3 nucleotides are TGTGCCAGCAGCCCGGCGGGGACAGGGGATGGAAACACCATATATTTT. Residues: CASSPAGTGDGNTIYF.

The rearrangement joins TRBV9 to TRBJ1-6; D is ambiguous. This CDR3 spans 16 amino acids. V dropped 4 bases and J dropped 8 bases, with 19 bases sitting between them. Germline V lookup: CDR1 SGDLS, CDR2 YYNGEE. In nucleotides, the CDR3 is TGTGCCAGCAGCTGGGCCCCTATCTCTCTCGATTCACCCCTCCACTTT. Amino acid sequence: CASSWAPISLDSPLHF.

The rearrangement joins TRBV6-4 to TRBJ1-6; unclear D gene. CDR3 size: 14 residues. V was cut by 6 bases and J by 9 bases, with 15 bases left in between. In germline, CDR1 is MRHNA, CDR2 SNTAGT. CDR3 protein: CASSGGGISSPLHF. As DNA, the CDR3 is TGTGCCAGCAGCGGTGGAGGGATCAGTTCACCCCTCCACTTT.

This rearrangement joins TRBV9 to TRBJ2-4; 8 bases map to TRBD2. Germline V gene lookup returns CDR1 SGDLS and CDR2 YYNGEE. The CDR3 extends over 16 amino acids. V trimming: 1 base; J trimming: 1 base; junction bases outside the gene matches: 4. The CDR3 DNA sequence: TGTGCCAGCAGCGTAAGCGGGAGTGGGGCCAAAAACATTCAGTACTTC. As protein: CASSVSGSGAKNIQYF.